A single sample gave rise to the 10 T cell receptor beta chains below, sequenced in a study of radiation and T cells in renal cell carcinoma. The table came from immunoSEQ multiplex PCR; TCRdb's copy has only in-frame clones and leaves some out. The table lists approximately 65,000 clones, around three quarters of them singletons, with roughly 6.8% in the top ten. The time point here: blood 4 weeks post-SBRT, at nephrectomy. Sample treatment: 15 Gy SBRT to primary tumor, nephrectomy 4 weeks later. The sample was blood, taken from a patient whose treatment included radiotherapy and nephrectomy. The receptor set was obtained from a man in his 60s with renal cell carcinoma.

The J gene is TRBJ2-1, the V gene TRBV19; 8 bases map to TRBD1. Germline V gene data show CDR1 as LNHDA and CDR2 as SQIVND (reference sequence). The CDR3 loop spans 13 amino acids. After removal of 5 bases from V and 6 bases from J, the junction contained 3 bases not matched to a gene. The CDR3 sequence is CASSPDRVNEQFF. The CDR3, as DNA: TGTGCCAGTAGTCCGGACAGGGTCAATGAGCAGTTCTTC. The full variable domain, its missing parts supplied by reference TRBV19 and TRBJ2-1, is DGGITQSPKYLFRKEGQNVTLSCEQNLNHDAMYWYRQDPGQGLRLIYYSQIVNDFQKGDIAEGYSVSREKKESFPLTVTSAQKNPTAFYLCASSPDRVNEQFFGPGTRLTVL.

The chain has TRBV5-1 and TRBJ1-6; D is possibly TRBD1 (5 bases). V lost 3 bases, J lost 7 bases, and 20 bases lay in between. Germline V CDR1 and CDR2: SGHRS, YFSETQ. This CDR3 contains 17 residues. The CDR3 protein is CASSSQPRESGNSPLHF. Written as DNA, the CDR3 is TGCGCCAGCAGCTCTCAGCCCAGGGAAAGCGGGAATTCACCCCTCCACTTT.

This chain connects TRBV29-1 to TRBJ1-1, with 8 bases aligning to TRBD1. This CDR3 is 12 amino acids long. CDR1 is SQVTM and CDR2 is ANQGSEA in the germline V gene. The V gene end was trimmed by 6 bases and the J gene end by 4 bases; junction bases not matched to a gene: 4. The CDR3 spells CSVGTGGTEAFF. The CDR3 DNA reads TGCAGCGTGGGTACAGGGGGCACTGAAGCTTTCTTT.

This clone was seen a handful of times. This chain links TRBV19 with TRBJ2-1; 13 nucleotides line up with TRBD2. CDR1 LNHDA and CDR2 SQIVND come from the germline V gene (reference sequence). CDR3 size: 14 residues. J gave up 8 bases and V 7 bases, and 5 bases lay outside the gene matches. CDR3 sequence reads: CASTSTSGRHEQFF. As DNA, the CDR3 is TGTGCCAGTACCTCGACTAGCGGGAGGCATGAGCAGTTCTTC.

The V and J genes are TRBV11-2 and TRBJ1-1, with TRBD1 as a possible D gene (5 bases). CDR1 SGHAT and CDR2 FQNNGV come from the germline V gene. This CDR3 spans 15 amino acids. Trimming stripped 5 bases from V and 5 bases from J, with 18 bases between. As DNA, the CDR3 is TGTGCCAGCAGCCCGCAGGGCTTGGTTACAACTGAAGCTTTCTTT. Translated: CASSPQGLVTTEAFF.

This chain joins TRBV4-2 and TRBJ2-1, with TRBD2 matching 8 bases. The V and J ends lost 2 bases and 9 bases, in that order; junction bases with no gene match: 12. CDR1 is LGHNA, CDR2 YNFKEQ, per germline. CDR3 length equals 16 residues. CDR3 sequence: CASSQSSSGSYSEQFF. CDR3 in DNA: TGTGCCAGCAGCCAATCCTCTAGCGGGTCTTATAGTGAGCAGTTCTTC.

The CDR3 sequence is CASSPPPGDGEQYV. The CDR3 nucleotides read TGTGCCAGCTCACCACCCCCCGGGGATGGCGAGCAGTACGTC. The V call is TRBV18, the J call TRBJ2-7, with D possibly TRBD2 on 5 matching bases. The length of the CDR3 is 14 residues. Per germline, CDR1 KGHSH and CDR2 LQKENI. V was shortened by 0 bases and J by 6 bases, with 12 bases between the two germline ends.

The V and J genes are TRBV19 and TRBJ2-3, with 9 bases fitting TRBD2. V trimming: 2 bases; J trimming: 6 bases; junction bases outside the gene matches: 18. This CDR3 spans 19 amino acids. CDR1 is LNHDA and CDR2 is SQIVND in the germline V gene (reference sequence). The CDR3 here is CASSIPPGVAGVKSDTQYF. For the CDR3, the DNA is TGTGCCAGTAGTATACCTCCTGGGGTAGCGGGAGTTAAGTCGGATACGCAGTATTTT.

V gene TRBV28 combines with J gene TRBJ2-5, with unresolved D. This CDR3 has 13 residues. V lost 8 bases and J 5 bases, leaving 15 bases between the germline ends. The V gene's germline CDR1 is MDHEN and CDR2 SYDVKM. The CDR3 sequence is CASGRTYRETQYF. The CDR3 region has the DNA TGTGCCAGCGGGCGGACCTATCGGGAGACCCAGTACTTC.

The chain uses TRBV5-6 and TRBJ2-5, with D tentatively TRBD2 (6 bases). Between the trimmed V and J ends, which lost 2 bases and 1 base, there was a span of 15 bases. This CDR3 has 16 residues. In germline, CDR1 is SGHDT, CDR2 YYEEEE. CDR3 amino acids: CASSFSGSPFQETQYF. The CDR3 bases are TGTGCCAGCAGCTTTAGCGGCAGCCCTTTCCAAGAGACCCAGTACTTC. Full variable domain (outside the CDR3, taken from reference TRBV5-6 and TRBJ2-5): DAGVTQSPTHLIKTRGQQVTLRCSPKSGHDTVSWYQQALGQGPQFIFQYYEEEERQRGNFPDRFSGHQFPNYSSELNVNALLLGDSALYLCASSFSGSPFQETQYFGPGTRLLVL.